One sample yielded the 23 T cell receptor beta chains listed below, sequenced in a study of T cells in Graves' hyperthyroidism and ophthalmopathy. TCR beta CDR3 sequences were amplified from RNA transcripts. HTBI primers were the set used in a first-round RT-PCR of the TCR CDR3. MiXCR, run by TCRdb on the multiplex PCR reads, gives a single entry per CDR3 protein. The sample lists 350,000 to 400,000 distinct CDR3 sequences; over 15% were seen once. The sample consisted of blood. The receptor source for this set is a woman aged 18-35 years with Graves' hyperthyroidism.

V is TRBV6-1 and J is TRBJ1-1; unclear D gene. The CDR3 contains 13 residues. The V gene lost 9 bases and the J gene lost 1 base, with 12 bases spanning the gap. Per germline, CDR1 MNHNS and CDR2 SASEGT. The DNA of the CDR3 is TGTGCCAGACCCACCACACCGAACACTGAAGCTTTCTTT. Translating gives CARPTTPNTEAFF.

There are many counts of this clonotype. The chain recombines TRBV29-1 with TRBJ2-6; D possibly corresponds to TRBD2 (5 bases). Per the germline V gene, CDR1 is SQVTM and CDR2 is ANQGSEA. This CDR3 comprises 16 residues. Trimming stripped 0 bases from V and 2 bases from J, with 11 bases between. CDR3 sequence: CSVEEGAVAGANVLTF. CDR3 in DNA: TGCAGCGTTGAAGAGGGAGCTGTCGCTGGGGCCAACGTCCTGACTTTC.

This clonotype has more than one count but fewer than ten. CDR3 sequence (DNA): TGCAGTGCTAGAGAACCCTCCGAAGCAGTGGGCGAGCAGTACTTC. Translation: CSAREPSEAVGEQYF. The rearrangement joins TRBV20-1 to TRBJ2-7; D gene uncertain. The CDR3 is 15 amino acids. Per the germline V gene, CDR1 is DFQATT and CDR2 is SNEGSKA (reference sequence). V lost 0 bases to trimming and J lost 6 bases, with 18 bases between them.

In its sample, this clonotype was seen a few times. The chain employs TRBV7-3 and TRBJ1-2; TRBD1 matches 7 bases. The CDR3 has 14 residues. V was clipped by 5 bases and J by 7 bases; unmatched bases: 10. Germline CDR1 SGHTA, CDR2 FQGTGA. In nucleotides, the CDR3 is TGTGCCAGCAGCCCGACAGGGAACCCCGGTGGCTACACCTTC. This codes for CASSPTGNPGGYTF.

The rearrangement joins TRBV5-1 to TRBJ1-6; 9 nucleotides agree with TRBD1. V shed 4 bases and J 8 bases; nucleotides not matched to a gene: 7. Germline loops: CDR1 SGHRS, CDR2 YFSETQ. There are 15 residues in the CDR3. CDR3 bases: TGCGCCAGCAGCGCTGTGACAGGGGGGGATTCACCCCTCCACTTT. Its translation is CASSAVTGGDSPLHF.

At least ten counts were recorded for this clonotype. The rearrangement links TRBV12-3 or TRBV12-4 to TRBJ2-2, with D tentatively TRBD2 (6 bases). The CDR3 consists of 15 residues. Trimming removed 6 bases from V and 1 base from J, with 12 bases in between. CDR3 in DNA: TGTGCCAGCAGGGTGACTAGACGGAACACCGGGGAGCTGTTTTTT. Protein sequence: CASRVTRRNTGELFF.

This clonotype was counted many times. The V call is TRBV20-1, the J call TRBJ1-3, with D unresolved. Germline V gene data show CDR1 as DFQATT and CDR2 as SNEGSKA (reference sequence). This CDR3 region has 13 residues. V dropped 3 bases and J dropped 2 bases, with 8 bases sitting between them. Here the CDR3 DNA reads TGCAGTGCTAGCTCTGGCCCTGGAAACACCATATATTTT. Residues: CSASSGPGNTIYF.

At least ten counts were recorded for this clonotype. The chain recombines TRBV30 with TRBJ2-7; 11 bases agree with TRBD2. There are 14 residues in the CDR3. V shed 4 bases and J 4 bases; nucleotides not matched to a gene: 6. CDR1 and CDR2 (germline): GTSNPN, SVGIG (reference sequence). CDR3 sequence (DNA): TGTGCCTGGACTCCTAGCGGGGGGTGGTACGAGCAGTACTTC. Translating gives CAWTPSGGWYEQYF.

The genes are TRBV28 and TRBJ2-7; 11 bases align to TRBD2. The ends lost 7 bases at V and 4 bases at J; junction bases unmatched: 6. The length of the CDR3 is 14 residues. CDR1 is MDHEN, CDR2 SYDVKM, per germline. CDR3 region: CASTRLAGLYEQYF. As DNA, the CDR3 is TGTGCCAGCACTCGACTAGCGGGACTGTACGAGCAGTACTTC. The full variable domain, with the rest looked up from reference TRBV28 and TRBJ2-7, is DVKVTQSSRYLVKRTGEKVFLECVQDMDHENMFWYRQDPGLGLRLIYFSYDVKMKEKGDIPEGYSVSREKKERFSLILESASTNQTSMYLCASTRLAGLYEQYFGPGTRLTVT.

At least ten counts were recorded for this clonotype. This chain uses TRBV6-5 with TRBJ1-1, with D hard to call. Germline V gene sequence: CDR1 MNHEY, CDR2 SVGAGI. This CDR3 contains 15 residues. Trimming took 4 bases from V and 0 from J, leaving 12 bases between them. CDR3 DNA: TGTGCCAGCAGTTCCCACCCAAGGCTGAACACTGAAGCTTTCTTT. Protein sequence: CASSSHPRLNTEAFF.

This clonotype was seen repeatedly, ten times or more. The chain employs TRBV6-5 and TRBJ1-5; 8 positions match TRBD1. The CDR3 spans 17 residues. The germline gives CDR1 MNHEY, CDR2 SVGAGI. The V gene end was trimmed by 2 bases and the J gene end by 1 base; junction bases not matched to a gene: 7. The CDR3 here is CASSYGQGWASNQPQHF. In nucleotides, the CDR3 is TGTGCCAGCAGTTACGGACAGGGCTGGGCGAGCAATCAGCCCCAGCATTTT.

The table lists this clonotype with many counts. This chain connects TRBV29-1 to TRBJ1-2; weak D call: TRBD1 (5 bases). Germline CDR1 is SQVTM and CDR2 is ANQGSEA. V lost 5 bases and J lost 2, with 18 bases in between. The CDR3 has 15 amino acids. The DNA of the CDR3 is TGCAGCGTTCTCAAAACAGGAAAGGGGAACTATGGCTACACCTTC. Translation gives CSVLKTGKGNYGYTF.

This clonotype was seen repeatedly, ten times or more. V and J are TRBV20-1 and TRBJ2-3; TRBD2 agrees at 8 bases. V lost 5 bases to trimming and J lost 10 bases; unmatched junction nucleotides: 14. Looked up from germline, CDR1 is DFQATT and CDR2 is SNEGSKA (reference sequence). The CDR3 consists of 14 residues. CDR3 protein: CSACRGGGSPAQYF. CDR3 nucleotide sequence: TGCAGTGCTTGCCGGGGCGGGGGGTCCCCTGCGCAGTATTTT.

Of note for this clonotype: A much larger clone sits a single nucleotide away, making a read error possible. This chain's CDR3 is CASSLVPGGAGNTIYF. The CDR3, as DNA: TGCGCCAGCAGCTTGGTTCCAGGGGGCGCTGGAAACACCATATATTTT. This chain links TRBV5-1 with TRBJ1-3; 8 bases agree with TRBD1. Trimming cost V 0 bases and J 2 bases; bases outside gene matches: 4. Germline CDR1 is SGHRS and CDR2 is YFSETQ. This CDR3 contains 16 residues. The whole variable domain, remainder taken from reference TRBV5-1 and TRBJ1-3, is KAGVTQTPRYLIKTRGQQVTLSCSPISGHRSVSWYQQTPGQGLQFLFEYFSETQRNKGNFPGRFSGRQFSNSRSEMNVSTLELGDSALYLCASSLVPGGAGNTIYFGEGSWLTVV.

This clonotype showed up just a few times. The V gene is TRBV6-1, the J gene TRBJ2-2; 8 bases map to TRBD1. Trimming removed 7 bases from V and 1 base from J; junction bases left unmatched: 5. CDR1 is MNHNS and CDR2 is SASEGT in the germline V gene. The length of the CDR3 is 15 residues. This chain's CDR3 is CASTDRGRNTGELFF. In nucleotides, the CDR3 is TGTGCCAGCACCGACAGGGGCCGGAACACCGGGGAGCTGTTTTTT.

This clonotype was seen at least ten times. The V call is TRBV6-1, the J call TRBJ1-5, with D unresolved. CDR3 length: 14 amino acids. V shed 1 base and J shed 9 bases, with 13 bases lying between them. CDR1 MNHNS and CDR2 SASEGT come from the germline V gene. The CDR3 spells CASSEEAAQRPQHF. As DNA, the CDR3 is TGTGCCAGCAGTGAAGAGGCCGCCCAGAGGCCCCAGCATTTT.

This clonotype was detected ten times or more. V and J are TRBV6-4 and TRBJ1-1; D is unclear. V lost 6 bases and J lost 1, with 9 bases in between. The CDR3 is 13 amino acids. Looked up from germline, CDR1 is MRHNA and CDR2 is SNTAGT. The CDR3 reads CASSSTPNTEAFF. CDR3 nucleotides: TGTGCCAGCAGCAGTACGCCGAACACTGAAGCTTTCTTT.

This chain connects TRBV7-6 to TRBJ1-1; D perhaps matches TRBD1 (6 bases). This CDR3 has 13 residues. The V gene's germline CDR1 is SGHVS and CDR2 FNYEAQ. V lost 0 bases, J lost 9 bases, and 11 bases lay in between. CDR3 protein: CASSLALGTQAFF. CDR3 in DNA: TGTGCCAGCAGCTTAGCACTGGGGACACAAGCTTTCTTT.

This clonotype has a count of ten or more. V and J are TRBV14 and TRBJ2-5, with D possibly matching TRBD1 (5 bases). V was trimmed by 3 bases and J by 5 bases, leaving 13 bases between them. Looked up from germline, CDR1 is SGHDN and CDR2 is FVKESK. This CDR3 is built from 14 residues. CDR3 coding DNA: TGTGCCAGCAGCCAGACAGATCCCCCGGAGACCCAGTACTTC. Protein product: CASSQTDPPETQYF. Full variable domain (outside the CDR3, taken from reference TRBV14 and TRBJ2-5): EAGVTQFPSHSVIEKGQTVTLRCDPISGHDNLYWYRRVMGKEIKFLLHFVKESKQDESGMPNNRFLAERTGGTYSTLKVQPAELEDSGVYFCASSQTDPPETQYFGPGTRLLVL.

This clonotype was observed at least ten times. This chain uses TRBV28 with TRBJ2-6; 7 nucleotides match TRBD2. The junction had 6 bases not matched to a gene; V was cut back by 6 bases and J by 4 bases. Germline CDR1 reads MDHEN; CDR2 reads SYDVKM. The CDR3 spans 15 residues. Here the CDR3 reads CASRGGVPGANVLTF. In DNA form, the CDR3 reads TGTGCCAGCAGGGGAGGGGTGCCAGGGGCCAACGTCCTGACTTTC. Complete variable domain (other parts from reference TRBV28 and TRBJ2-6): DVKVTQSSRYLVKRTGEKVFLECVQDMDHENMFWYRQDPGLGLRLIYFSYDVKMKEKGDIPEGYSVSREKKERFSLILESASTNQTSMYLCASRGGVPGANVLTFGAGSRLTVL.

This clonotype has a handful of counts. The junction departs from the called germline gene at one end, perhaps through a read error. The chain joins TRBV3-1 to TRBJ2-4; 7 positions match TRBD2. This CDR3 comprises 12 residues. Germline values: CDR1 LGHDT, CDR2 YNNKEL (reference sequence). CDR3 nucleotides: TGTGCCAGCGGTCGGGAGGAAAACATTAAGTACTTC. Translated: CASGREENIKYF.

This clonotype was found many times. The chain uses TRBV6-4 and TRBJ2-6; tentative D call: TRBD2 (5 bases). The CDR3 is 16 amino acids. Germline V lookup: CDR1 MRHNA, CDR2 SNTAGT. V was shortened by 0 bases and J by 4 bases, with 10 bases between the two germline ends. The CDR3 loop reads CASSDSTGNGANVLTF. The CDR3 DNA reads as TGTGCCAGCAGTGACTCGACGGGGAACGGGGCCAACGTCCTGACTTTC.

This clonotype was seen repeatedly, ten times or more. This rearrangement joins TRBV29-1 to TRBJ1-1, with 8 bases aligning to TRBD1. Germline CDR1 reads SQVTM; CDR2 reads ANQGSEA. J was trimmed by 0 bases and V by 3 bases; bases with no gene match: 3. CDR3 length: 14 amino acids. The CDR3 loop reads CSVDGDRLNTEAFF. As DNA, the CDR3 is TGCAGCGTTGATGGGGACAGGCTGAACACTGAAGCTTTCTTT. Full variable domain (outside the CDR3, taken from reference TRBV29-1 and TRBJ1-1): SAVISQKPSRDICQRGTSLTIQCQVDSQVTMMFWYRQQPGQSLTLIATANQGSEATYESGFVIDKFPISRPNLTFSTLTVSNMSPEDSSIYLCSVDGDRLNTEAFFGQGTRLTVV.